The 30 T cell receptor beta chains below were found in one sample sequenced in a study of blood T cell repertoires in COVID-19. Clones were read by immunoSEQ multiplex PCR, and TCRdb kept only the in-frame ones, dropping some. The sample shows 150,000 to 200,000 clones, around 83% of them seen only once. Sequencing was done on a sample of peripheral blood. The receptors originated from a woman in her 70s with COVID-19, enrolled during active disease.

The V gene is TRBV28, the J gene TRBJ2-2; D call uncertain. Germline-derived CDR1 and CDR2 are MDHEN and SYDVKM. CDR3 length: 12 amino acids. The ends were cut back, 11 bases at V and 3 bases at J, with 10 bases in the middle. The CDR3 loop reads CAHASDTGELFF. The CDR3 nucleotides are TGTGCCCACGCGTCCGACACCGGGGAGCTGTTTTTT.

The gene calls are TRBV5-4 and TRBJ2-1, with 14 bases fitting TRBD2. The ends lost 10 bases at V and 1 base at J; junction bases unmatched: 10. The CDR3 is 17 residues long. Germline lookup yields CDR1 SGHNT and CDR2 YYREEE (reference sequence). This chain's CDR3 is CASTGTSGRGSYNEQFF. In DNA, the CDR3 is TGTGCCTCGACCGGGACTAGCGGGAGAGGGTCCTACAATGAGCAGTTCTTC.

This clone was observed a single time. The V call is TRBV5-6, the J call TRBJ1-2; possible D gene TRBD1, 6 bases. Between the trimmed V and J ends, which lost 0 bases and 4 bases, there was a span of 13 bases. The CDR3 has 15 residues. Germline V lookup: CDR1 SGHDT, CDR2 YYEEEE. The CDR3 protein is CASSLGQGQFYGYTF. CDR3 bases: TGTGCCAGCAGCTTGGGCCAGGGGCAATTCTATGGCTACACCTTC.

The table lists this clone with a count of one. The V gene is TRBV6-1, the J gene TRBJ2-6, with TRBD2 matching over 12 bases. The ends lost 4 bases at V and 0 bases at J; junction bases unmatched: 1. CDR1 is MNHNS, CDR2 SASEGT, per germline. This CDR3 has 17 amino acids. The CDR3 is CASSATSGSSGANVLTF. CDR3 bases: TGTGCCAGCAGTGCGACTAGCGGGAGCTCTGGGGCCAACGTCCTGACTTTC.

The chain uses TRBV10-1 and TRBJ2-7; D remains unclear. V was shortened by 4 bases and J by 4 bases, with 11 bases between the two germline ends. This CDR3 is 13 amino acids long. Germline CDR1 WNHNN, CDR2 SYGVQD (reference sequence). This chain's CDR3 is CASSGSAGYEQYF. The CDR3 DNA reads TGCGCCAGCAGTGGATCAGCCGGGTACGAGCAGTACTTC.

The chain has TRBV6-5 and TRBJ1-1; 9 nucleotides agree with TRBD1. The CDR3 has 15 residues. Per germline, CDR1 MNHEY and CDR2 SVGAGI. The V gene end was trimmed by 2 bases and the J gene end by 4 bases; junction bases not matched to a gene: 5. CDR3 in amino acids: CASSYRDRAFTEAFF. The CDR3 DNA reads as TGTGCCAGCAGTTACAGGGACAGGGCCTTCACTGAAGCTTTCTTT.

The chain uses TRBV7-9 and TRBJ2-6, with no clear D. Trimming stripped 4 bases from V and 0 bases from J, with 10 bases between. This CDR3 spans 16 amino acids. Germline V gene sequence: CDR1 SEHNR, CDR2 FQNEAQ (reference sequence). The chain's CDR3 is CASSSQALSGANVLTF. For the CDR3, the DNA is TGTGCCAGCAGCTCCCAGGCCCTCTCTGGGGCCAACGTCCTGACTTTC.

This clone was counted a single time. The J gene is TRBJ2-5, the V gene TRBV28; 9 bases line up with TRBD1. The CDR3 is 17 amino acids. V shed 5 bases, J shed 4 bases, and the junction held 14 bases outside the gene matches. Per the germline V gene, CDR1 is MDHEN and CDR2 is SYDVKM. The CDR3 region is CASSADRGSSFSETQYF. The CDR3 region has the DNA TGTGCCAGCAGTGCGGACAGGGGCTCCTCATTCTCAGAGACCCAGTACTTC. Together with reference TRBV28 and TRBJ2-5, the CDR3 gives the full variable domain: DVKVTQSSRYLVKRTGEKVFLECVQDMDHENMFWYRQDPGLGLRLIYFSYDVKMKEKGDIPEGYSVSREKKERFSLILESASTNQTSMYLCASSADRGSSFSETQYFGPGTRLLVL.

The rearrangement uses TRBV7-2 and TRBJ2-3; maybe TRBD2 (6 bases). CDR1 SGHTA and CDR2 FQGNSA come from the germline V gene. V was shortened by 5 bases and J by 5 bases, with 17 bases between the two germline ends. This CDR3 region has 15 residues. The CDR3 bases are TGTGCCAGCAGCCCCGTTAGGAGGGAAAGAGATACGCAGTATTTT. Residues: CASSPVRRERDTQYF.

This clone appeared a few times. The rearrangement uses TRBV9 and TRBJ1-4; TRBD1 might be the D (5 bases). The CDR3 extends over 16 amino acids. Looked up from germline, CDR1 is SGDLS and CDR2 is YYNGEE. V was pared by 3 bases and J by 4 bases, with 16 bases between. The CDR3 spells CASSATWTPGNEKLFF. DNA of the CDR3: TGTGCCAGCAGCGCGACGTGGACACCGGGTAATGAAAAACTGTTTTTT.

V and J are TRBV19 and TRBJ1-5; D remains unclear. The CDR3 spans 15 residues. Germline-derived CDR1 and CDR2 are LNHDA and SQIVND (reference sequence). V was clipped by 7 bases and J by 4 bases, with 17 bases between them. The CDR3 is CASNDLGRRNQPQHF. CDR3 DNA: TGTGCCAGTAATGATTTAGGGAGGCGGAATCAGCCCCAGCATTTT.

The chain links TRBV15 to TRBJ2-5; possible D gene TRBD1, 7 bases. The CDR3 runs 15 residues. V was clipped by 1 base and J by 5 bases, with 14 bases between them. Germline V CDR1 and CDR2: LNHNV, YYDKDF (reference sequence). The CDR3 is CATSRAEGAWETQYF. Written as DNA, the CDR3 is TGTGCCACCAGCAGAGCGGAGGGGGCATGGGAGACCCAGTACTTC.

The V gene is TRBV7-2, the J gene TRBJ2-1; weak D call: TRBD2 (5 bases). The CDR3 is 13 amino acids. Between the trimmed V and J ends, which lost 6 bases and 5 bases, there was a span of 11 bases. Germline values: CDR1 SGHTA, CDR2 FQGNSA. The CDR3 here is CASRRGLNNEQFF. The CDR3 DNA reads TGTGCCAGCAGGAGAGGACTTAACAATGAGCAGTTCTTC.

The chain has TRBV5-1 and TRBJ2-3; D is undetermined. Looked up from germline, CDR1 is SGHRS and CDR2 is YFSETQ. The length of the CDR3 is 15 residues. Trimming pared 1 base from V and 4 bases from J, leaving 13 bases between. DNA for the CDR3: TGCGCCAGCAGCTTGAGCGCTGACCCCGCAGATACGCAGTATTTT. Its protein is CASSLSADPADTQYF.

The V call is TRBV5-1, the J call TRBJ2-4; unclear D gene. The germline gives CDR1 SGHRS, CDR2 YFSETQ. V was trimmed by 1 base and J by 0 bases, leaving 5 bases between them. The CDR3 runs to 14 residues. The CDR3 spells CASSLNIAKNIQYF. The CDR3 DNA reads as TGCGCCAGCAGCTTGAATATAGCCAAAAACATTCAGTACTTC.

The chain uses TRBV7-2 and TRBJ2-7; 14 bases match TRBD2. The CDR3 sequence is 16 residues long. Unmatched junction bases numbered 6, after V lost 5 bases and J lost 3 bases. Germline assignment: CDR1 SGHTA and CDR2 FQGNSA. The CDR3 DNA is TGTGCCAGCAGCGGCCGGGGACTAGCGGGAGACTACGAGCAGTACTTC. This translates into CASSGRGLAGDYEQYF.

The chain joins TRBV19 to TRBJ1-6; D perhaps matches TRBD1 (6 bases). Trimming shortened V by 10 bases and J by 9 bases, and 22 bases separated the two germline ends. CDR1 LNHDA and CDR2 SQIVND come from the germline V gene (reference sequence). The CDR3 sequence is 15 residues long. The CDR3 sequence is CATHHPTGLPSPLHF. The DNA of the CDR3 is TGTGCCACACATCACCCGACAGGCCTACCTTCACCCCTCCACTTT.

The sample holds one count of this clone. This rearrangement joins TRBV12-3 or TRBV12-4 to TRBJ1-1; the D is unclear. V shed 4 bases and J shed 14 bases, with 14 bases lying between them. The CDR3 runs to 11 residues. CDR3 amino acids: CASSSTPREFF. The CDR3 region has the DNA TGTGCCAGCAGTTCGACGCCACGGGAGTTCTTT.

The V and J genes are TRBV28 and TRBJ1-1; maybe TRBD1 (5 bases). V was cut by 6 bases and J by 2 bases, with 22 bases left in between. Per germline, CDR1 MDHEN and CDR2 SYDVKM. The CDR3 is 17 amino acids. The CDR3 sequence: CASRGAGLWASNTEAFF. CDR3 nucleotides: TGTGCCAGCAGAGGGGCCGGGCTCTGGGCTTCTAACACTGAAGCTTTCTTT.

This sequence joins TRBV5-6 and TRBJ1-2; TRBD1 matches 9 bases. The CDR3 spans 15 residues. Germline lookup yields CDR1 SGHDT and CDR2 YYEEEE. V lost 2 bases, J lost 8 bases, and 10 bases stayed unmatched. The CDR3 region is CASSFRGTGRSGYTF. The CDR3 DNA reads TGTGCCAGCAGCTTTCGCGGGACAGGGCGGTCGGGCTACACCTTC.

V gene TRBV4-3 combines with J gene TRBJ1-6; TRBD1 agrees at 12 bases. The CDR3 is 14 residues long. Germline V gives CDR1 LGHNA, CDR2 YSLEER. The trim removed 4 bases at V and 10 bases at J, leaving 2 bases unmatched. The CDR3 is CASSRDRGQSPLHF. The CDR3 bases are TGCGCCAGCAGCCGGGACAGGGGGCAATCACCCCTCCACTTT.

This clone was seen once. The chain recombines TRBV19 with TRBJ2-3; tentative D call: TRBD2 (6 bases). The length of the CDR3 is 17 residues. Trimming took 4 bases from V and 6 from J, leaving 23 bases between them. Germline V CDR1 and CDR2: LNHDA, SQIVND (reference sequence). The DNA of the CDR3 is TGTGCCAGTAGTACCATGGATCGGGCGCCCCGGGGGGATACGCAGTATTTT. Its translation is CASSTMDRAPRGDTQYF.

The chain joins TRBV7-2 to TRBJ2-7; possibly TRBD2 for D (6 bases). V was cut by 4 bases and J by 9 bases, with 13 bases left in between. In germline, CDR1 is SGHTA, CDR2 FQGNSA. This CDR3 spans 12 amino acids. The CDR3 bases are TGTGCCAGCAGCTCGGGGGTCGGGGTGCAGTACTTC. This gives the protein CASSSGVGVQYF. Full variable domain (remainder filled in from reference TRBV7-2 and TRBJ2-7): GAGVSQSPSNKVTEKGKDVELRCDPISGHTALYWYRQSLGQGLEFLIYFQGNSAPDKSGLPSDRFSAERTGGSVSTLTIQRTQQEDSAVYLCASSSGVGVQYFGPGTRLTVT.

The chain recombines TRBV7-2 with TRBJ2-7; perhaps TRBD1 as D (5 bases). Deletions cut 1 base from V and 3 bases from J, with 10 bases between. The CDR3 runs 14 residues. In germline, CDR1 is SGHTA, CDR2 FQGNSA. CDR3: CASSLGVRVYEQYF. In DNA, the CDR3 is TGTGCCAGCAGCTTAGGGGTCAGGGTCTACGAGCAGTACTTC.

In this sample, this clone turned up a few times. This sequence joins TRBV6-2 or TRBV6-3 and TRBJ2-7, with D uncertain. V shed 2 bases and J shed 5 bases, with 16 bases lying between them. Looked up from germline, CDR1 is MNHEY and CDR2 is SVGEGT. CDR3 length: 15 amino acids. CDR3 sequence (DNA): TGTGCCAGCAGTTACAGTGCAGGAAACCTCAACGAGCAGTACTTC. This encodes CASSYSAGNLNEQYF.

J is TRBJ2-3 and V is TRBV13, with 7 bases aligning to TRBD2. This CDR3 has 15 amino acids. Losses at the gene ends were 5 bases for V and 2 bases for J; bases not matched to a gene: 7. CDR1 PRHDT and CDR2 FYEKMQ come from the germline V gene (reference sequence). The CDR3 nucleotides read TGTGCCAGCAGCCGGGACTACAAAAACACAGATACGCAGTATTTT. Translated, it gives CASSRDYKNTDTQYF.

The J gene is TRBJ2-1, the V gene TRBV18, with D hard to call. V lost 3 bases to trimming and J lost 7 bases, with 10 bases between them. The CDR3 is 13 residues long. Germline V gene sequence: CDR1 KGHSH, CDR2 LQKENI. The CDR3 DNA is TGTGCCAGCTCACCTCTTCTAGAAAATGAGCAGTTCTTC. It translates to CASSPLLENEQFF.

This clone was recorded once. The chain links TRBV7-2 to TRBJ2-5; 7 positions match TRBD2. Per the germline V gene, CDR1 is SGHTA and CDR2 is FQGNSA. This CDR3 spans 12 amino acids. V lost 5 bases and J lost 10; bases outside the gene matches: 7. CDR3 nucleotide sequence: TGTGCCAGCAGCCCCGTTGGGAGGGACCAGTACTTC. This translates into CASSPVGRDQYF.

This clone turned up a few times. The CDR3 is CASSSRSGANVLTF. The CDR3 DNA sequence: TGTGCCAGCAGCTCGCGATCTGGGGCCAACGTCCTGACTTTC. This chain uses TRBV7-9 with TRBJ2-6, with D uncertain. Germline loops: CDR1 SEHNR, CDR2 FQNEAQ (reference sequence). The V end lost 4 bases, the J end lost 1 base, and 5 bases lay between the germline ends. The CDR3 is 14 amino acids.

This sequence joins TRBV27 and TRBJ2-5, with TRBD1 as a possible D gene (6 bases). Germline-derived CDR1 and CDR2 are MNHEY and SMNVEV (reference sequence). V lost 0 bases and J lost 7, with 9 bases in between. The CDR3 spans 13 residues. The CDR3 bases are TGTGCCAGCAGTTTATCGGACAGAGGGACCCAGTACTTC. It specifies CASSLSDRGTQYF.